This T cell receptor beta chain was sequenced during a study of cytomegalovirus exposure and HLA in healthy donors. This clone was detected only a few times. Its antigen is currently unknown. With 3 bases removed from V and 6 bases from J, the gap between germline ends came to 15 bases. There are 15 residues in the CDR3. Germline loops: CDR1 LNHDA, CDR2 SQIVND (reference sequence). Participants comprised healthy donors of bone marrow. Study-wide points: Only CMV serostatus was available as immune exposure information.

Primers included in the PCR were 60 Vbeta and 13 Jbeta primers. Sequencing was performed with immunoSEQ multiplex PCR; in TCRdb, only in-frame clones are kept and a portion is missing. The sample lists some 250,000 clones; 81% were seen once. Material for sequencing was PBMCs. V usage is TRBV19 and J usage is TRBJ2-1, with D possibly being TRBD2 (6 bases). The source is a woman aged 55-75 years in good health and CMV-seropositive. DNA of the CDR3: TGTGCCAGTAGTATTCGGGACTTGCAACTCAATGAGCAGTTCTTC. It translates to CASSIRDLQLNEQFF.